The present entry profiles one TCR beta chain with its context. This sample was included in a study of blood T cell repertoires in COVID-19. As for the study in general: There were acute and convalescent COVID-19 samples, and they came from the United States, Italy and Spain. From T cells, B-cell-depleted T cells, or PBMCs came the material, which was cDNA or gDNA.

V was shortened by 2 bases and J by 4 bases, with 11 bases between the two germline ends. This CDR3 is 14 amino acids long. Germline-derived CDR1 and CDR2 are MNHEY and SVGAGI. In the authors' workflow: Nucleated cell number was recorded as an estimate derived from reference gene primer amplification. Clones were read by immunoSEQ multiplex PCR, and TCRdb kept only the in-frame ones, dropping some. The V and J calls and clone size were taken over from that table, and D and trimming were inferred from the DNA. In the table there are about 270,000 clones, around 90% of which are singletons. The receptor was isolated from a man aged 55-75 years who had recovered from COVID-19. The chain couples TRBV6-5 to TRBJ1-1; no clear D. The specimen sequenced was peripheral blood. The CDR3 DNA reads as TGTGCCAGCAGTTACGAAAGGCGGAGCACTGAAGCTTTCTTT. The encoded protein is CASSYERRSTEAFF.